What follows are 14 T cell receptor beta chains derived from one specimen sequenced in a study of cytomegalovirus exposure and HLA in healthy donors. PCR was performed using 60 Vbeta and 13 Jbeta primers. The assay was immunoSEQ multiplex PCR, and TCRdb's table has in-frame clones only and misses some. The sample records roughly 150,000 clones, roughly 80% being singletons. Sequences were obtained from PBMCs. All receptors come from a man younger than 40 in good health and CMV-seropositive.

The sample holds a few counts of this clone. For the CDR3, the DNA is TGTGCCAGTAGTATAGCAGGGGCGGTCTATGGCTACACCTTC. Its translation is CASSIAGAVYGYTF. The chain has TRBV19 and TRBJ1-2, with D perhaps TRBD1 (6 bases). Germline V gene sequence: CDR1 LNHDA, CDR2 SQIVND (reference sequence). Trimming took off 1 base at V and 4 bases at J, with 10 bases between the two ends. CDR3 length equals 14 residues.

The rearrangement links TRBV29-1 to TRBJ2-7; possibly TRBD1 for D (5 bases). This CDR3 is built from 13 residues. Trimming removed 2 bases from V and 3 bases from J, with 11 bases in between. Germline CDR1 is SQVTM and CDR2 is ANQGSEA. The CDR3 DNA follows: TGCAGCGTTGAAAGTGGGGCAAGCTACGAGCAGTACTTC. Residues: CSVESGASYEQYF.

V is TRBV2 and J is TRBJ1-5, with D possibly TRBD1 on 6 matching bases. V was clipped by 3 bases and J by 3 bases, with 12 bases between them. This CDR3 has 15 residues. From germline, CDR1 is SNHLY and CDR2 FYNNEI. The CDR3 loop reads CASSDEGVPNQPQHF. In DNA form, the CDR3 reads TGTGCCAGCAGTGATGAGGGGGTCCCCAATCAGCCCCAGCATTTT.

This clone was seen a single time. The V and J genes are TRBV28 and TRBJ2-7; 8 nucleotides agree with TRBD1. Germline-derived CDR1 and CDR2 are MDHEN and SYDVKM. After removal of 5 bases from V and 1 base from J, the junction contained 7 bases not matched to a gene. CDR3 length: 15 amino acids. This CDR3 reads CASSARTGTSYEQYF. In nucleotides, the CDR3 is TGTGCCAGCAGTGCCAGGACAGGGACGTCCTACGAGCAGTACTTC.

The rearrangement joins TRBV5-1 to TRBJ2-2, with 9 bases fitting TRBD1. This CDR3 spans 14 amino acids. Trimming removed 5 bases from V and 7 bases from J; junction bases left unmatched: 6. Germline CDR1 reads SGHRS; CDR2 reads YFSETQ. CDR3 bases: TGCGCCAGCAGAACCCGGGACAGGGACGGGGAGCTGTTTTTT. Translation gives CASRTRDRDGELFF.

The chain uses TRBV7-9 and TRBJ2-1, with D tentatively TRBD2 (5 bases). Per germline, CDR1 SEHNR and CDR2 FQNEAQ (reference sequence). This CDR3 has 15 amino acids. V shed 3 bases and J shed 3 bases, with 12 bases lying between them. The CDR3 coding sequence is TGTGCCAGCAGCTTTACGAGCGGAGGCTACAATGAGCAGTTCTTC. It is translated as CASSFTSGGYNEQFF.

The CDR3 loop is CASIGRQGSGTQYF. In DNA form, the CDR3 reads TGTGCCAGCATCGGCCGACAGGGTTCAGGCACGCAGTATTTT. V gene TRBV6-5 combines with J gene TRBJ2-3; 7 nucleotides agree with TRBD1. Germline V CDR1 and CDR2: MNHEY, SVGAGI. The CDR3 totals 14 residues. V trimming: 7 bases; J trimming: 9 bases; junction bases outside the gene matches: 13.

J is TRBJ1-4 and V is TRBV15; 8 nucleotides match TRBD1. The CDR3 contains 15 residues. Germline trimming cut 0 bases from V and 6 bases from J; bases unmatched to any gene: 3. Looked up from germline, CDR1 is LNHNV and CDR2 is YYDKDF (reference sequence). The CDR3 loop is CATSRDGQGDEKLFF. CDR3 nucleotide sequence: TGTGCCACCAGCAGAGATGGACAGGGTGATGAAAAACTGTTTTTT.

This chain links TRBV7-8 with TRBJ1-5, with D unclear. V lost 4 bases and J 0 bases, leaving 4 bases between the germline ends. The germline CDR1 and CDR2 sequences are SGHVS and FQNEAQ. This CDR3 has 13 amino acids. This CDR3 is CASSSYSNQPQHF. The CDR3 nucleotides are TGTGCCAGCAGCTCTTATAGCAATCAGCCCCAGCATTTT.

The J gene is TRBJ2-2, the V gene TRBV19; 10 bases agree with TRBD1. The CDR3 spans 17 residues. Germline V gene sequence: CDR1 LNHDA, CDR2 SQIVND (reference sequence). J was trimmed by 8 bases and V by 1 base; bases with no gene match: 10. The CDR3, as DNA: TGTGCCAGTAGTATAGGAGGGGGACAGGGGTATCTAGGGGAGCTGTTTTTT. Residues: CASSIGGGQGYLGELFF.

The chain joins TRBV12-5 to TRBJ1-2; D is perhaps TRBD1 (5 bases). The CDR3 extends over 13 amino acids. V dropped 1 base and J dropped 6 bases, with 9 bases sitting between them. Germline-derived CDR1 and CDR2 are LGHNT and FRNRAP. CDR3 amino acids: CASGLGQGDGYTF. In DNA form, the CDR3 reads TGTGCTAGTGGTTTGGGCCAGGGTGATGGCTACACCTTC.

The J gene is TRBJ2-5, the V gene TRBV21-1; the D segment call TRBD2 is taken from the table without a DNA check. TRBV21-1 is an annotated pseudogene. The CDR3 is made up of 12 amino acids. DNA of the CDR3: TGTGCCAGCCCGTGGGGGGAAGAGACCCAGTACTTC. Amino acid sequence: CASPWGEETQYF.

This clone was observed a few times. The rearrangement uses TRBV4-3 and TRBJ1-5; TRBD1 matches at 8 bases. Losses at the gene ends were 0 bases for V and 4 bases for J; bases not matched to a gene: 14. Germline CDR1 LGHNA, CDR2 YSLEER. This CDR3 region has 19 residues. Written as DNA, the CDR3 is TGCGCCAGCAGCCAAGATCTTCCAGGGGCAACAGGGGGAAATCAGCCCCAGCATTTT. Translated, it gives CASSQDLPGATGGNQPQHF.

V and J are TRBV7-2 and TRBJ1-2; 7 bases are shared with TRBD1. Unmatched junction bases numbered 7, after V lost 5 bases and J lost 7 bases. Germline V gene lookup returns CDR1 SGHTA and CDR2 FQGNSA. The CDR3 length is 13 residues. The CDR3 spells CASSLGTDLGYTF. The CDR3 nucleotides read TGTGCCAGCAGCCTCGGGACAGACCTTGGCTACACCTTC. Variable domain in full (rest from reference TRBV7-2 and TRBJ1-2): GAGVSQSPSNKVTEKGKDVELRCDPISGHTALYWYRQSLGQGLEFLIYFQGNSAPDKSGLPSDRFSAERTGGSVSTLTIQRTQQEDSAVYLCASSLGTDLGYTFGSGTRLTVV.